This TCR beta chain was observed in a study of vaccination effects on CD4 cells after COVID-19. ViraFEST assay sequencing came after antigen-specific CD4+ T cells were expanded with viral peptide pools. Cultured cells yielded isolated CD4+ T cells after less than 11 days. Among the vaccine recipients, none had a prior SARS-CoV-2 infection, and nucleocapsid antibodies were negative. Cultures of fewer than 2.5 million PBMC per well contained around 11 IU/ml IL-2 plus 10 ug/ml peptides. The germline gives CDR1 MGHRA, CDR2 YSYEKL. The CDR3 loop spans 16 amino acids. Trimming cost V 1 base and J 0 bases, with 10 bases left between them. Profiled with immunoSEQ multiplex PCR; TCRdb holds only in-frame clones, not every one. The table lists around 25,000 clones, roughly two thirds of them singletons. On this clone: Antigen unknown.

V usage is TRBV4-1 and J usage is TRBJ1-3; a weak D match, TRBD1 (6 bases). Sequences were derived from CD4+ T cells from PBMCs cultured with SARS-CoV-2 spike peptides, sampled before COVID-19 vaccination. The TCR was taken from a human donor who received a COVID-19 vaccine. Here the CDR3 reads CASSQVVQGSGNTIYF. CDR3 bases: TGCGCCAGCAGCCAAGTGGTACAGGGCTCTGGAAACACCATATATTTT.